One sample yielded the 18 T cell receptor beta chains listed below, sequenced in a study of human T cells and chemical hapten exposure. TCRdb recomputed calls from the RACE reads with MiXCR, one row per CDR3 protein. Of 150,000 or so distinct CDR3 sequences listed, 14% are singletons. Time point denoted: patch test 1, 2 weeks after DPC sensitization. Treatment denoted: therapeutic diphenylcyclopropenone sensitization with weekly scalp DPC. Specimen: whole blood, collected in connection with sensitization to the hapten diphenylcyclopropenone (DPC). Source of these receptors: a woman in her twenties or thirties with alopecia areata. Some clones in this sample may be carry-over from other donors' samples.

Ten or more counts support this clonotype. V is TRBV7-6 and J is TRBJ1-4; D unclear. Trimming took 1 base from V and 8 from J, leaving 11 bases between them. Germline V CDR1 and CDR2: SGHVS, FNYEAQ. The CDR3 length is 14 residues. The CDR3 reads CASSLDPHGEKLFF. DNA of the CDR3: TGTGCCAGCAGCTTAGACCCCCACGGGGAAAAACTGTTTTTT. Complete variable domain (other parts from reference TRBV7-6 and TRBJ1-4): GAGVSQSPRYKVTKRGQDVALRCDPISGHVSLYWYRQALGQGPEFLTYFNYEAQQDKSGLPNDRFSAERPEGSISTLTIQRTEQRDSAMYRCASSLDPHGEKLFFGSGTQLSVL.

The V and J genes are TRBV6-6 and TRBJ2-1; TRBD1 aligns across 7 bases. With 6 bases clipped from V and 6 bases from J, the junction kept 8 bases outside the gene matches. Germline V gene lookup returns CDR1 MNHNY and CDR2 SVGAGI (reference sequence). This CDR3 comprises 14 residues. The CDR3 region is CASRRQGSGNEQFF. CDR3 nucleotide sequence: TGTGCCAGCAGACGACAGGGAAGTGGCAATGAGCAGTTCTTC.

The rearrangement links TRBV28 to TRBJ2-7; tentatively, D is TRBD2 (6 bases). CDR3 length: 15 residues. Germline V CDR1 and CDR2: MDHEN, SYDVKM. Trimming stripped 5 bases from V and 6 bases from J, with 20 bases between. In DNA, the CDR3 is TGTGCCAGCAGTATCAGGACTAAGTGGGCTCCCGAGCAGTACTTC. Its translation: CASSIRTKWAPEQYF.

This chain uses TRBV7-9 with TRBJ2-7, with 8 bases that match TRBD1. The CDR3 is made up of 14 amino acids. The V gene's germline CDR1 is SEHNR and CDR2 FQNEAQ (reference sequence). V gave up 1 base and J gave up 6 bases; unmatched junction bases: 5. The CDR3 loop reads CASSLGQGASEQYF. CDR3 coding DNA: TGTGCCAGCAGCTTAGGGCAGGGGGCGAGCGAGCAGTACTTC.

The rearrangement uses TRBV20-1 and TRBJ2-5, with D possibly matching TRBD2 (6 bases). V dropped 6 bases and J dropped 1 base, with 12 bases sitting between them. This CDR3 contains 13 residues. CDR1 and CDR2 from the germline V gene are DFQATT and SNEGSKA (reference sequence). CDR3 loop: CSAPLGGQETQYF. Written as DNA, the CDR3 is TGCAGTGCCCCGCTGGGGGGCCAAGAGACCCAGTACTTC.

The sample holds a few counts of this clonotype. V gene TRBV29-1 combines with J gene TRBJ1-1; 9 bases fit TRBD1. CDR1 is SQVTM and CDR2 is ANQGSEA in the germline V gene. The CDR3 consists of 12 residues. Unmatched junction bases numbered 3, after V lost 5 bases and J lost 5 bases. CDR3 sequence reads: CSVRQGETEAFF. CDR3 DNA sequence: TGCAGCGTTCGACAGGGGGAAACTGAAGCTTTCTTT.

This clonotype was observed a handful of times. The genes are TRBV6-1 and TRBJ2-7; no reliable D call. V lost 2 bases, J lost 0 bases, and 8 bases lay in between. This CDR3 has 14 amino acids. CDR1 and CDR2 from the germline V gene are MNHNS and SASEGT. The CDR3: CASSERVFSYEQYF. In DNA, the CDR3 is TGTGCCAGCAGTGAAAGGGTTTTCTCCTACGAGCAGTACTTC.

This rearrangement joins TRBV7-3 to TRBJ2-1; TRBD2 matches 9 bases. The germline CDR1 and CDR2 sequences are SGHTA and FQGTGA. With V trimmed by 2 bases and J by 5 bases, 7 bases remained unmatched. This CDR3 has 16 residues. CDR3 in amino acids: CASSLSVAGVDNEQFF. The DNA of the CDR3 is TGTGCCAGCAGCTTATCGGTAGCGGGAGTCGACAATGAGCAGTTCTTC.

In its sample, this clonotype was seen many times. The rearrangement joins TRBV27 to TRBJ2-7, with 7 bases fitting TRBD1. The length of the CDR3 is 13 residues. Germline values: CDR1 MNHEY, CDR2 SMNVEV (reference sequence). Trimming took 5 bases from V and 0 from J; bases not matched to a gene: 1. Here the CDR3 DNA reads TGTGCCAGCAGTGGGACAGCCTCCTACGAGCAGTACTTC. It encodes CASSGTASYEQYF.

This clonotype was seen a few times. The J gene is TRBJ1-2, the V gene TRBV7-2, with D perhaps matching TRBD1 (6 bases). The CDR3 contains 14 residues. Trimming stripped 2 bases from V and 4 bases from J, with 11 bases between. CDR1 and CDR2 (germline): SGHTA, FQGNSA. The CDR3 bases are TGTGCCAGCAGCTTAATGGACAGCCCCTATGGCTACACCTTC. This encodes CASSLMDSPYGYTF.

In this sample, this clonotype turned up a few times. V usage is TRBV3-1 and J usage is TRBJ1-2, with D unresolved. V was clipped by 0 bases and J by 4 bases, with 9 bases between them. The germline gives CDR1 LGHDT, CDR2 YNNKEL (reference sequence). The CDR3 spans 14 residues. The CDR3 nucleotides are TGTGCCAGCAGCCAAGACTCAGCATCCTATGGCTACACCTTC. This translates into CASSQDSASYGYTF.

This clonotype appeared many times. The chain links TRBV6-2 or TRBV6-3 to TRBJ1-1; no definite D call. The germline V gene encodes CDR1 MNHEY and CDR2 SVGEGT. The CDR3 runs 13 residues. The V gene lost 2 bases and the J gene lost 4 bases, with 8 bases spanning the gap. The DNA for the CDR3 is TGTGCCAGCAGTTACAGCCAGCTCACTGAAGCTTTCTTT. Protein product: CASSYSQLTEAFF.

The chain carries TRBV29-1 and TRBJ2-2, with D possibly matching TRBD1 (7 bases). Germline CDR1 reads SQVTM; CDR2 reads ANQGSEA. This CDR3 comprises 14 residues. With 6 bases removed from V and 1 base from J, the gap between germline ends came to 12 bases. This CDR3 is CSVRQGGNTGELFF. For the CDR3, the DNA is TGCAGCGTACGACAGGGAGGGAACACCGGGGAGCTGTTTTTT.

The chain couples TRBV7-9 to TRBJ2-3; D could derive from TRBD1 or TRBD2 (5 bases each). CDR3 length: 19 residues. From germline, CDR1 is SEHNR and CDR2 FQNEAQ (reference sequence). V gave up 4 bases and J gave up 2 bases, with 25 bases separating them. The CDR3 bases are TGTGCCAGCAGCTCTCCGGTGGCAGGGAGAGAAGGGCTCACAGATACGCAGTATTTT. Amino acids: CASSSPVAGREGLTDTQYF.

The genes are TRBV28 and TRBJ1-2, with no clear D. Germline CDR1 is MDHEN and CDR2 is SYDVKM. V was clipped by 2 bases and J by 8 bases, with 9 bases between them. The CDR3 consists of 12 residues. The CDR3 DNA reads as TGTGCCAGCAGTTTACGGAGTAGCGGCTACACCTTC. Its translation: CASSLRSSGYTF.

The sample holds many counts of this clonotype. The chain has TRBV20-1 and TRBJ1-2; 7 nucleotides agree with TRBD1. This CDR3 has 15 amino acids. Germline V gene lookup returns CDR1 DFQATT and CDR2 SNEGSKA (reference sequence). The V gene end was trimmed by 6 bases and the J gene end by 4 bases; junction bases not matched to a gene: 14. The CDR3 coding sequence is TGCAGTGCGTGGCAAACGACAGGGTGGACCTATGGCTACACCTTC. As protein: CSAWQTTGWTYGYTF.

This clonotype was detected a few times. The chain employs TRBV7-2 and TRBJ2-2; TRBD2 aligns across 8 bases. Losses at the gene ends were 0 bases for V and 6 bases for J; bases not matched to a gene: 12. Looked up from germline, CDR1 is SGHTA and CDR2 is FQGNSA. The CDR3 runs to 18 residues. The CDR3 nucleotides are TGTGCCAGCAGCTTAGCTATAACTGGGCTAGCGGGTGCCGGGGAGCTGTTTTTT. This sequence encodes CASSLAITGLAGAGELFF.

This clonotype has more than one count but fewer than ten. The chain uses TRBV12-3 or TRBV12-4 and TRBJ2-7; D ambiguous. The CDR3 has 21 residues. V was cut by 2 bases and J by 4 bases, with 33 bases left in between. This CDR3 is CASSLSPTSPFVSDRQYEQYF. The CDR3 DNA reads TGTGCCAGCAGTTTATCACCGACATCACCGTTTGTGTCTGACCGCCAGTACGAGCAGTACTTC.